This T cell receptor beta chain was observed in a study of shared clonotypes between healthy human individuals. CDR1 SQVTM and CDR2 ANQGSEA come from the germline V gene. This CDR3 contains 11 residues. V dropped 4 bases and J dropped 6 bases, with 10 bases sitting between them. This clone was seen a handful of times. TCRdb keeps only in-frame clones here, not all; method: immunoSEQ multiplex PCR. The sample shows 600,000 to 700,000 clones, 73% of them seen only once. The rearrangement uses TRBV29-1 and TRBJ2-7; D might be TRBD1 (5 bases). The clonotype was recovered from a woman aged 30 to 39 in good health. Sequencing was carried out using memory CD4+ T cells sorted from blood. As to subset: CD45RA-negative fraction. The CDR3 region has the DNA TGCAGCGTTGTGGCAGGGTTCGAGCAGTACTTC. Protein: CSVVAGFEQYF.